The T cell receptor beta chain under discussion was sequenced for a study of T cells expressing NK-cell markers. This CDR3 contains 16 residues. Remarks on this clonotype: Its antigen is undetermined.

Study results and caveats: Among CD8+ T cells from 5 to 7 donors, dominant NKG2C+ clonotypes accounted for roughly 1.0-7.0%.

TCRdb reprocessed the 5' RACE reads and stores each CDR3 protein as one record, lacking DNA. In all, the sample yields about 550,000 distinct CDR3 sequences. The V call is TRBV12-3 or TRBV12-4, the J call TRBJ2-1; the D call from TCRdb, TRBD2, cannot be confirmed without DNA. Sequencing used blood T cells: a sorted CD56 or NKG2C T cell subset, CD4+ or CD8+ T cells, or bulk PBMC T cells (not recorded which). The clonotype comes from a man between 18 and 29 years old in good health. This chain's CDR3 is CASSFSLGSSYNEQFF.